The 30 T cell receptor beta chains in this list originate from one sample, sequenced in a study of a mutant IDH1 vaccine in newly diagnosed glioma. Repertoires were generated with immunoSEQ multiplex PCR, while TCRdb's copy carries only in-frame clones and drops some. The sample lists 60,000 to 75,000 clones; more than 70% were seen once. The time point is: baseline, week 1 (first vaccination visit). As for treatment: pre-vaccination baseline after standard-of-care therapy. Source: peripheral blood mononuclear cells (PBMCs), taken from a glioma patient treated with radiotherapy, temozolomide or both. The receptors originated from a woman younger than 35 with glioma. Some clones in this sample may be carry-over from other donors' samples.

The chain combines TRBV9 with TRBJ1-2; possible D gene TRBD1, 6 bases. V gave up 3 bases and J gave up 4 bases, with 22 bases separating them. The CDR3 consists of 17 residues. CDR1 and CDR2 (germline): SGDLS, YYNGEE. CDR3 residues: CASSGRHKTGSSYGYTF. DNA of the CDR3: TGTGCCAGCAGCGGACGACACAAGACAGGCTCCAGCTATGGCTACACCTTC. The variable domain in full, completed from reference TRBV9 and TRBJ1-2, reads DSGVTQTPKHLITATGQRVTLRCSPRSGDLSVYWYQQSLDQGLQFLIQYYNGEERAKGNILERFSAQQFPDLHSELNLSSLELGDSALYFCASSGRHKTGSSYGYTFGSGTRLTVV.

This clone appeared a few times. The chain has TRBV30 and TRBJ2-5; 10 bases are shared with TRBD2. CDR3 length: 14 amino acids. The germline V gene has CDR1 GTSNPN and CDR2 SVGIG (reference sequence). V lost 4 bases and J lost 1; bases outside the gene matches: 3. CDR3 DNA sequence: TGTGCCTGGACTCTAGCGGGAGTCCAAGAGACCCAGTACTTC. Amino acid sequence: CAWTLAGVQETQYF.

This sequence joins TRBV2 and TRBJ1-1, with D hard to call. The germline V and J ends were trimmed by 0 bases and 1 base, with 15 bases remaining between them. Germline V gene lookup returns CDR1 SNHLY and CDR2 FYNNEI. This CDR3 region has 17 residues. The CDR3 loop reads CASSEAGLRAGNTEAFF. CDR3 coding DNA: TGTGCCAGCAGTGAAGCCGGGCTGAGGGCAGGGAACACTGAAGCTTTCTTT.

V is TRBV4-1 and J is TRBJ2-2, with 7 nucleotides matching TRBD2. Germline V gene lookup returns CDR1 MGHRA and CDR2 YSYEKL. This CDR3 comprises 16 residues. The V gene end was trimmed by 1 base and the J gene end by 6 bases; junction bases not matched to a gene: 8. The CDR3 here is CASSQGLGTTAGELFF. CDR3 in DNA: TGCGCCAGCAGCCAAGGGTTAGGGACTACAGCCGGGGAGCTGTTTTTT.

The chain carries TRBV30 and TRBJ1-1; D not resolved. The CDR3 runs to 14 residues. V was clipped by 0 bases and J by 0 bases, with 8 bases between them. Germline values: CDR1 GTSNPN, CDR2 SVGIG (reference sequence). CDR3 protein: CAWSVSALNTEAFF. CDR3 in DNA: TGTGCCTGGAGTGTATCAGCGCTGAACACTGAAGCTTTCTTT.

The chain recombines TRBV6-5 with TRBJ2-3; D unclear. Trimming left V 5 bases short and J 4 bases short, with 4 bases between. Germline CDR1 and CDR2: MNHEY and SVGAGI. CDR3 length equals 11 residues. DNA for the CDR3: TGTGCCAGCAGTAATTCAGATACGCAGTATTTT. Its protein product is CASSNSDTQYF.

The CDR3 loop is CASSPTLHTEAFF. The CDR3 DNA sequence: TGCGCCAGCAGCCCGACTTTGCACACTGAAGCTTTCTTT. V is TRBV4-3 and J is TRBJ1-1; D uncertain. V shed 4 bases and J shed 3 bases, with 9 bases lying between them. Germline CDR1 LGHNA, CDR2 YSLEER. This CDR3 spans 13 amino acids.

This clone came up once. The rearrangement uses TRBV6-6 and TRBJ1-5; weak D call: TRBD1 (5 bases). Germline lookup yields CDR1 MNHNY and CDR2 SVGAGI (reference sequence). Trimming cost V 10 bases and J 1 base, with 17 bases left between them. The CDR3 loop spans 15 amino acids. CDR3 in DNA: TGTGCCACGACGTCGGGGGGGGGAAGCAATCAGCCCCAGCATTTT. Protein sequence: CATTSGGGSNQPQHF.

V gene TRBV9 combines with J gene TRBJ1-2, with TRBD1 matching 7 bases. This CDR3 has 15 residues. CDR1 is SGDLS and CDR2 is YYNGEE in the germline V gene. The trim removed 3 bases at V and 2 bases at J, leaving 7 bases unmatched. The CDR3 reads CASSAQAQGNYGYTF. The CDR3 nucleotides read TGTGCCAGCAGCGCCCAGGCACAGGGGAACTATGGCTACACCTTC.

V is TRBV2 and J is TRBJ1-1; D uncertain. The CDR3 contains 11 residues. Trimming took off 7 bases at V and 6 bases at J, with 9 bases between the two ends. Germline-derived CDR1 and CDR2 are SNHLY and FYNNEI. The CDR3 DNA follows: TGTGCCAGCAAAGGGCGGTCTGAAGCTTTCTTT. It translates to CASKGRSEAFF. Full variable domain (outside the CDR3, taken from reference TRBV2 and TRBJ1-1): EPEVTQTPSHQVTQMGQEVILRCVPISNHLYFYWYRQILGQKVEFLVSFYNNEISEKSEIFDDQFSVERPDGSNFTLKIRSTKLEDSAMYFCASKGRSEAFFGQGTRLTVV.

This sequence joins TRBV6-1 and TRBJ1-5; no reliable D call. Trimming took off 6 bases at V and 0 bases at J, with 6 bases between the two ends. Germline lookup yields CDR1 MNHNS and CDR2 SASEGT. The CDR3 length is 13 residues. CDR3 sequence: CASSLSSNQPQHF. CDR3 DNA sequence: TGTGCCAGCAGCCTATCTAGCAATCAGCCCCAGCATTTT.

This clone was counted a single time. The rearrangement joins TRBV19 to TRBJ1-2; 9 positions agree with TRBD1. CDR1 LNHDA and CDR2 SQIVND come from the germline V gene (reference sequence). V was clipped by 5 bases and J by 7 bases; unmatched bases: 2. The CDR3 is made up of 12 amino acids. In nucleotides, the CDR3 is TGTGCCAGTAGTTCGGACAGGGGTGGCTACACCTTC. Protein: CASSSDRGGYTF.

This clone came up a few times. CDR3 DNA: TGTGCCTGGCGGATTTTCAGGGTCGGCCTGTTTACTGAAGCTTTCTTT. It encodes CAWRIFRVGLFTEAFF. The rearrangement joins TRBV30 to TRBJ1-1; TRBD1 might be the D (5 bases). This CDR3 is 16 amino acids long. V was cut by 5 bases and J by 5 bases, with 24 bases left in between. From germline, CDR1 is GTSNPN and CDR2 SVGIG (reference sequence). The full variable domain, rest sourced from reference TRBV30 and TRBJ1-1, is SQTIHQWPATLVQPVGSPLSLECTVEGTSNPNLYWYRQAAGRGLQLLFYSVGIGQISSEVPQNLSASRPQDRQFILSSKKLLLSDSGFYLCAWRIFRVGLFTEAFFGQGTRLTVV.

The rearrangement links TRBV28 to TRBJ2-7; D not resolved. CDR1 is MDHEN, CDR2 SYDVKM, per germline. Trimming pared 0 bases from V and 5 bases from J, leaving 5 bases between. The CDR3 length is 12 residues. This CDR3 is CASSLWQNEQYF. CDR3 DNA: TGTGCCAGCAGTTTATGGCAGAACGAGCAGTACTTC. Full variable domain (missing parts from reference TRBV28 and TRBJ2-7): DVKVTQSSRYLVKRTGEKVFLECVQDMDHENMFWYRQDPGLGLRLIYFSYDVKMKEKGDIPEGYSVSREKKERFSLILESASTNQTSMYLCASSLWQNEQYFGPGTRLTVT.

The chain couples TRBV6-1 to TRBJ2-3; D is unresolved. Between the trimmed V and J ends, which lost 4 bases and 7 bases, there was a span of 3 bases. The CDR3 runs 10 residues. The V gene's germline CDR1 is MNHNS and CDR2 SASEGT. The CDR3 DNA reads TGTGCCAGCAGTGCGTATACGCAGTATTTT. Protein product: CASSAYTQYF.

The rearrangement links TRBV6-6 to TRBJ2-7, with TRBD2 matching over 10 bases. Germline CDR1 reads MNHNY; CDR2 reads SVGAGI (reference sequence). Unmatched junction bases numbered 7, after V lost 5 bases and J lost 0 bases. The length of the CDR3 is 16 residues. CDR3 residues: CASSATGLASSYEQYF. The CDR3 DNA reads TGTGCCAGCAGTGCAACGGGACTAGCGAGCTCCTACGAGCAGTACTTC.

This clone was observed a handful of times. The gene calls are TRBV5-1 and TRBJ1-3; no definite D call. The V end lost 0 bases, the J end lost 0 bases, and 4 bases lay between the germline ends. Germline lookup yields CDR1 SGHRS and CDR2 YFSETQ. CDR3 size: 14 residues. The CDR3 nucleotides read TGCGCCAGCAGCTTGGCTAACTCTGGAAACACCATATATTTT. It specifies CASSLANSGNTIYF.

The chain is built from TRBV18 and TRBJ1-2; TRBD1 matches 10 bases. Trimming cost V 5 bases and J 6 bases; bases outside gene matches: 6. The CDR3 has 14 residues. Looked up from germline, CDR1 is KGHSH and CDR2 is LQKENI. The CDR3 sequence is CASSATGGNDGYTF. As DNA, the CDR3 is TGTGCCAGCTCAGCGACAGGGGGCAACGATGGCTACACCTTC.

The V and J genes are TRBV9 and TRBJ1-4; 7 positions agree with TRBD1. V shed 4 bases, J shed 15 bases, and the junction held 12 bases outside the gene matches. This CDR3 has 13 amino acids. The germline V gene has CDR1 SGDLS and CDR2 YYNGEE. The CDR3 DNA reads as TGTGCCAGCAGCCCCCCCCTCGAGGGACAGATGTTTTTT. It yields the protein CASSPPLEGQMFF.

The J gene is TRBJ1-1, the V gene TRBV19, with D perhaps matching TRBD1 (5 bases). Trimming pared 5 bases from V and 1 base from J, leaving 11 bases between. Germline V CDR1 and CDR2: LNHDA, SQIVND (reference sequence). This CDR3 contains 14 residues. In nucleotides, the CDR3 is TGTGCCAGTAGTCCGGGGGGAGGGAACACTGAAGCTTTCTTT. It encodes CASSPGGGNTEAFF.

This clone turned up a few times. This chain links TRBV5-4 with TRBJ1-1; D remains unclear. With 2 bases removed from V and 5 bases from J, the gap between germline ends came to 7 bases. The CDR3 contains 12 residues. The V gene's germline CDR1 is SGHNT and CDR2 YYREEE (reference sequence). The CDR3 DNA sequence: TGTGCCAGCAGCTTCCCCGGGACTGAAGCTTTCTTT. This translates into CASSFPGTEAFF.

The chain couples TRBV7-2 to TRBJ2-7; TRBD2 matches 11 bases. The CDR3 is 16 amino acids. The ends lost 5 bases at V and 3 bases at J; junction bases unmatched: 9. Germline V gene lookup returns CDR1 SGHTA and CDR2 FQGNSA. In DNA, the CDR3 is TGTGCCAGCAGCCCGGTGGTGACTAGCGGGAACTACGAGCAGTACTTC. It yields the protein CASSPVVTSGNYEQYF.

The chain joins TRBV6-6 to TRBJ2-7; D is unresolved. Trimming removed 0 bases at V and 3 bases at J, with 12 bases between. The CDR3 is made up of 15 amino acids. CDR1 and CDR2 from the germline V gene are MNHNY and SVGAGI (reference sequence). The CDR3 protein is CASSYSTSSVYEQYF. In DNA, the CDR3 is TGTGCCAGCAGTTACTCGACGAGCTCGGTCTACGAGCAGTACTTC.

The chain links TRBV6-1 to TRBJ1-5; a weak D match, TRBD1 (5 bases). With 8 bases removed from V and 5 bases from J, the gap between germline ends came to 16 bases. The CDR3 runs 14 residues. Germline assignment: CDR1 MNHNS and CDR2 SASEGT. This CDR3 reads CASRTEGRDQPQHF. CDR3 nucleotide sequence: TGTGCCAGCCGGACGGAGGGGAGGGATCAGCCCCAGCATTTT.

V gene TRBV5-6 combines with J gene TRBJ2-3; D uncertain. Germline values: CDR1 SGHDT, CDR2 YYEEEE. Trimming took off 0 bases at V and 4 bases at J, with 3 bases between the two ends. The CDR3 has 12 amino acids. The CDR3: CASSLVSDTQYF. The CDR3 DNA follows: TGTGCCAGCAGCTTGGTATCAGATACGCAGTATTTT.

The CDR3 protein is CASSFPNRGSNTEAFF. CDR3 nucleotide sequence: TGTGCCAGCAGCTTTCCAAACAGGGGTAGTAACACTGAAGCTTTCTTT. This chain links TRBV7-9 with TRBJ1-1, with 7 bases lining up with TRBD1. Unmatched junction bases numbered 9, after V lost 3 bases and J lost 2 bases. The CDR3 extends over 16 amino acids. Germline values: CDR1 SEHNR, CDR2 FQNEAQ (reference sequence).

The gene calls are TRBV9 and TRBJ1-5; no reliable D call. The germline V and J ends were trimmed by 0 bases and 5 bases, with 9 bases remaining between them. In germline, CDR1 is SGDLS, CDR2 YYNGEE. The CDR3 is 14 residues long. The CDR3 DNA sequence: TGTGCCAGCAGCGTAGCCAGCTACGATCAGCCCCAGCATTTT. It encodes CASSVASYDQPQHF.

V gene TRBV19 combines with J gene TRBJ1-1, with 7 bases fitting TRBD1. Germline CDR1 reads LNHDA; CDR2 reads SQIVND (reference sequence). The CDR3 is made up of 14 amino acids. Trimming at V came to 6 bases and at J to 5 bases, leaving 9 bases not matched to a gene. CDR3 protein: CASSLQGSRTEAFF. CDR3 DNA sequence: TGTGCCAGTAGCCTACAGGGGAGTCGAACTGAAGCTTTCTTT. Full variable domain (rest looked up from reference TRBV19 and TRBJ1-1): DGGITQSPKYLFRKEGQNVTLSCEQNLNHDAMYWYRQDPGQGLRLIYYSQIVNDFQKGDIAEGYSVSREKKESFPLTVTSAQKNPTAFYLCASSLQGSRTEAFFGQGTRLTVV.

The chain joins TRBV6-5 to TRBJ1-3; tentatively, D is TRBD1 (5 bases). CDR1 is MNHEY and CDR2 is SVGAGI in the germline V gene. CDR3 size: 15 residues. The V gene lost 8 bases and the J gene lost 4 bases, with 18 bases spanning the gap. The chain's CDR3 is CASQVNWGSGNTIYF. DNA of the CDR3: TGTGCCAGCCAAGTTAACTGGGGGTCCGGAAACACCATATATTTT.

This clone was counted a few times. V gene TRBV25-1 combines with J gene TRBJ1-4; a weak D match, TRBD1 (6 bases). This CDR3 comprises 13 residues. Between the trimmed V and J ends, which lost 6 bases and 8 bases, there was a span of 13 bases. Germline V gene lookup returns CDR1 MGHDK and CDR2 SYGVNS. CDR3 protein: CASRQGRMEKLFF. DNA for the CDR3: TGTGCCAGCAGACAGGGAAGGATGGAAAAACTGTTTTTT.